The rows below give T cell receptor beta chains drawn from one sample of a study of beta chain bispecific antibodies for T cell cancers. For these TCRs, the target antigens are not known. TCRdb ran MiXCR on the 5' RACE reads and lists one entry per CDR3 protein. The data hold about 9,600 distinct CDR3 sequences, with around 2.3% observed a single time. The sample in question was T cells from a healthy donor cultured with Jurkat leukemia cells, obtained from a culture containing an anti-CD19 bispecific antibody. The origin of the receptors is a human donor in good health. Some clones in this sample may be carry-over from other donors' samples. Each CDR3 is given with its conserved first and last residue. A D gene is named only where the DNA matches it firmly. Rows give clone size only sometimes, using once, few, many, or a class for an expanded clone.

J: TRBJ2-5
length: 14
V: TRBV10-2
size: many
D: -
DNA: TGCGCCAGCAGTGAAACGCACCCCCAAGAGACCCAGTACTTC
CDR3: CASSETHPQETQYF

J: TRBJ2-1
length: 15
V: TRBV2
size: many
D: TRBD1
DNA: TGTGCCAGCAACCACCCTTGGACAGGCCCCATTGAGCAGTTCTTC
CDR3: CASNHPWTGPIEQFF

J: TRBJ1-2
length: 13
V: TRBV19
size: few
D: -
DNA: TGTGCCAGTAGTATCGCCAGGGTCGATGGCTACACCTTC
CDR3: CASSIARVDGYTF

J: TRBJ2-7
length: 14
V: TRBV5-1
size: many
D: TRBD1
DNA: TGCGCCAGCAGCCCCGGGACAGGCTCCTACGAGCAGTACTTC
CDR3: CASSPGTGSYEQYF

J: TRBJ2-5
length: 12
V: TRBV10-2
size: many
D: -
DNA: TGCGCCAGCAGTGAGTCGGGCGAGACCCAGTACTTC
CDR3: CASSESGETQYF

J: TRBJ1-2
length: 15
V: TRBV4-1
size: many
D: TRBD1
DNA: TGCGCCAGCAGCCAAGTACAGGGGGAAGACTATGGCTACACCTTC
CDR3: CASSQVQGEDYGYTF

J: TRBJ2-2
length: 15
V: TRBV5-4
size: -
D: TRBD2
DNA: TGTGCCAGCAGCTCAATGAGCGGGGGCACCGGGGAGCTGTTTTTT
CDR3: CASSSMSGGTGELFF

J: TRBJ1-1
length: 13
V: TRBV5-1
size: medium-sized
D: -
DNA: TGCGCCAGCAAATATCTTTCGAACACTGAAGCTTTCTTT
CDR3: CASKYLSNTEAFF

J: TRBJ1-1
length: 12
V: TRBV19
size: many
D: -
DNA: TGTGCCAGTAGCCTATCGGGAGGGATATCTTTCTTT
CDR3: CASSLSGGISFF

J: TRBJ1-1
length: 15
V: TRBV4-1
size: few
D: TRBD1
DNA: TGCGCCAGCAGCCAAGCCGCCACAGGGGGCCTTGAAGCTTTCTTT
CDR3: CASSQAATGGLEAFF

J: TRBJ1-2
length: 15
V: TRBV29-1
size: many
D: -
DNA: TGCAGCGTTGTTGCGTTTGCCGAGTTGGACTATGGCTACACCTTC
CDR3: CSVVAFAELDYGYTF

J: TRBJ2-5
length: 14
V: TRBV5-1
size: many
D: TRBD1
DNA: TGCGCCAGCAGCTCAACAGGGGGTGTAGAGACCCAGTACTTC
CDR3: CASSSTGGVETQYF

J: TRBJ1-2
length: 13
V: TRBV7-9
size: many
D: -
DNA: TGTGCCAGCAGCCTACAGGGTGGCTATGGCTACACCTTC
CDR3: CASSLQGGYGYTF

J: TRBJ1-5
length: 14
V: TRBV27
size: few
D: -
DNA: TGTGCCAGCAAGACGAGGAATGGCAATCAGCCCCAGCATTTT
CDR3: CASKTRNGNQPQHF

J: TRBJ2-6
length: 15
V: TRBV4-1
size: many
D: -
DNA: TGCGCCAGCAGCCAACAGGGTTTCGGGGCCAACGTCCTGACTTTC
CDR3: CASSQQGFGANVLTF

J: TRBJ2-7
length: 12
V: TRBV5-6
size: few
D: -
DNA: TGTGCCAGCAGCTTGGGTACGGATGAGCAGTACTTC
CDR3: CASSLGTDEQYF

J: TRBJ2-4
length: 12
V: TRBV5-1
size: many
D: TRBD1
DNA: TGCGCCAGCAGCCCGGACAGGTACATTCAGTACTTC
CDR3: CASSPDRYIQYF

J: TRBJ1-2
length: 13
V: TRBV20-1
size: many
D: TRBD1
DNA: TGCAGTGCTAGCCCAGGGGGCCCCTATGGCTACACCTTC
CDR3: CSASPGGPYGYTF

J: TRBJ2-7
length: 15
V: TRBV27
size: many
D: TRBD1
DNA: TGTGCCAGCAGTTTGAGGGGGACAGAGTACTACGAGCAGTACTTC
CDR3: CASSLRGTEYYEQYF

J: TRBJ2-1
length: 12
V: TRBV19
size: many
D: TRBD1
DNA: TGTGCCAGTAGCGGACAGGCAGTTGAGCAGTTCTTC
CDR3: CASSGQAVEQFF

J: TRBJ2-7
length: 15
V: TRBV27
size: many
D: -
DNA: TGTGCCAGCAGTTTCCGCGGGGACAACCTGGGCGAGCAGTACTTC
CDR3: CASSFRGDNLGEQYF

J: TRBJ1-2
length: 14
V: TRBV5-6
size: many
D: TRBD1
DNA: TGTGCCAGCAGCCAGGTACAGGGGACCTATGGCTACACCTTC
CDR3: CASSQVQGTYGYTF

J: TRBJ1-1
length: 14
V: TRBV27
size: many
D: -
DNA: TGTGCCAGCAGTTTTTATCCGGGGAGCACTGAAGCTTTCTTT
CDR3: CASSFYPGSTEAFF

J: TRBJ2-6
length: 17
V: TRBV5-6
size: many
D: -
DNA: TGTGCCAGCAGCTCTGCCTTGGACGCCTCTGGGGCCAACGTCCTGACTTTC
CDR3: CASSSALDASGANVLTF

J: TRBJ2-1
length: 14
V: TRBV4-1
size: medium-sized
D: -
DNA: TGCGCCAGCAGCCAAGATCAAAGGGGGAGTGAGCAGTTCTTC
CDR3: CASSQDQRGSEQFF

J: TRBJ2-2
length: 17
V: TRBV29-1
size: many
D: -
DNA: TGCAGCGTTGTAGGGGCGGTGGACGCAGGGGACACCGGGGAGCTGTTTTTT
CDR3: CSVVGAVDAGDTGELFF

J: TRBJ2-3
length: 12
V: TRBV6-5
size: many
D: -
DNA: TGTGCCAGCAACGATAGGGCAGATACGCAGTATTTT
CDR3: CASNDRADTQYF

J: TRBJ1-1
length: 15
V: TRBV5-1
size: many
D: -
DNA: TGCGCCAGCAGCTCCGGGACATACACCAACACTGAAGCTTTCTTT
CDR3: CASSSGTYTNTEAFF

J: TRBJ2-7
length: 16
V: TRBV5-1
size: medium-sized
D: -
DNA: TGCGCCAGCAGCTTGTCGACAGGCGCCCGGGTATACGAGCAGTACTTC
CDR3: CASSLSTGARVYEQYF

J: TRBJ1-1
length: 16
V: TRBV28
size: -
D: -
DNA: TGTGCCAGCAGGCCAGAAAACAGCCTCATGAACACTGAAGCTTTCTTT
CDR3: CASRPENSLMNTEAFF

J: TRBJ2-5
length: 14
V: TRBV5-1
size: many
D: -
DNA: TGCGCCAGCAGCTTGACAGGCCGCCAAGAGACCCAGTACTTC
CDR3: CASSLTGRQETQYF

J: TRBJ1-4
length: 13
V: TRBV28
size: many
D: -
DNA: TGTGCCAGCCAATCAGAAACTAATGAAAAACTGTTTTTT
CDR3: CASQSETNEKLFF

J: TRBJ2-3
length: 20
V: TRBV28
size: many
D: TRBD2
DNA: TGTGCCAGCAGTTCACCGTGGACTAGCGGAACGCCCAGCACCACAGATACGCAGTATTTT
CDR3: CASSSPWTSGTPSTTDTQYF

J: TRBJ1-1
length: 13
V: TRBV4-1
size: many
D: -
DNA: TGCGCCAGCAGCGGGGCAACGGACACTGAAGCTTTCTTT
CDR3: CASSGATDTEAFF

J: TRBJ1-2
length: 13
V: TRBV13
size: -
D: -
DNA: TGTGCCAGCAGCTTAGCGGTAAACTATGGCTACACCTTC
CDR3: CASSLAVNYGYTF

J: TRBJ1-6
length: 17
V: TRBV27
size: -
D: -
DNA: TGTGCCAGCGGGCCCCCGGGGGCCCCTGTAAATAATTCACCCCTCCACTTT
CDR3: CASGPPGAPVNNSPLHF

J: TRBJ1-5
length: 15
V: TRBV20-1
size: many
D: -
DNA: TGCAGTGCTTCCCACAGTGCCGTGGGCAATCAGCCCCAGCATTTT
CDR3: CSASHSAVGNQPQHF

J: TRBJ2-1
length: 12
V: TRBV5-1
size: many
D: -
DNA: TGCGCCAGCAAGGCAGGGAGGAATGAGCAGTTCTTC
CDR3: CASKAGRNEQFF

J: TRBJ1-4
length: 12
V: TRBV7-6
size: few
D: -
DNA: TGTGCCAGCAGCTTCCCTAATGAAAAACTGTTTTTT
CDR3: CASSFPNEKLFF

J: TRBJ2-2
length: 12
V: TRBV29-1
size: many
D: -
DNA: TGCAGCGCATCGTCCCCTTCCGGGGAGCTGTTTTTT
CDR3: CSASSPSGELFF

J: TRBJ1-4
length: 15
V: TRBV6-6
size: many
D: -
DNA: TGTGCCAGCAGTTACCTCCCCGCAACTAATGAAAAACTGTTTTTT
CDR3: CASSYLPATNEKLFF

J: TRBJ2-7
length: 15
V: TRBV4-2
size: few
D: TRBD2
DNA: TGTGCCAGCAGCCCAGGGAAGCGGGGCCCAATGGAGCAGTACTTC
CDR3: CASSPGKRGPMEQYF

J: TRBJ2-2
length: 12
V: TRBV9
size: many
D: -
DNA: TGTGCCAGCACCGGGATAGCCGGGGAGCTGTTTTTT
CDR3: CASTGIAGELFF

J: TRBJ2-4
length: 15
V: TRBV30
size: many
D: -
DNA: TGTGCCTGGAGTGTACTGTTAAATGCCAAAAACATTCAGTACTTC
CDR3: CAWSVLLNAKNIQYF

J: TRBJ2-7
length: 13
V: TRBV29-1
size: many
D: -
DNA: TGCAGCGTTGAAGACAGGGGCTCCTACGAGCAGTACTTC
CDR3: CSVEDRGSYEQYF

J: TRBJ2-2
length: 16
V: TRBV5-1
size: many
D: -
DNA: TGCGCCAGCAGCTCGGGCCTCGTCGCAGGATCCGGGGAGCTGTTTTTT
CDR3: CASSSGLVAGSGELFF

J: TRBJ1-3
length: 18
V: TRBV10-2
size: many
D: -
DNA: TGCGCCAGCAGTGAGTCGATTGGCAGGGCATCATCTGGAAACACCATATATTTT
CDR3: CASSESIGRASSGNTIYF

J: TRBJ1-1
length: 14
V: TRBV11-2
size: many
D: TRBD1
DNA: TGTGCCAGCAGCTCAGGGGGGGATCGGACTGAAGCTTTCTTT
CDR3: CASSSGGDRTEAFF